The 6 T cell receptor beta chains given below trace back to one sample, sequenced in a study of vaccination and CD4 T cells after COVID-19. Sample treatment: roughly ten-day PBMC culture with coronavirus spike peptide pools or control peptides (ViraFEST assay). Cultured CD4+ T cell DNA was sequenced using the Oncomine TCR Beta short-read assay. TCRdb reprocessed the PCR reads with MiXCR, giving one entry per CDR3 protein. Seen here are more than 10,000 distinct CDR3 sequences, roughly 50% observed once, and the top ten hold about 18%. For these TCRs, the target antigens are not known. The material was cultured CD4+ T cells from blood, obtained after SARS-CoV-2 vaccination. Every receptor here comes from a human donor with COVID-19.

The chain uses TRBV6-1 and TRBJ2-7; D call uncertain. The CDR3 covers 12 residues. Looked up from germline, CDR1 is MNHNS and CDR2 is SASEGT. Between the trimmed V and J ends, which lost 6 bases and 3 bases, there was a span of 9 bases. The CDR3 loop reads CASSAQVYEQYF. In nucleotides, the CDR3 is TGTGCCAGCAGCGCGCAAGTCTACGAGCAGTACTTC.

This clonotype was observed a few times. The V and J genes are TRBV19 and TRBJ1-5; the D is unclear. V lost 6 bases and J lost 7, with 13 bases in between. CDR3 length: 13 residues. Germline assignment: CDR1 LNHDA and CDR2 SQIVND (reference sequence). CDR3 in amino acids: CASRGQRTQPQHF. The DNA for the CDR3 is TGTGCCAGTAGAGGTCAGAGAACCCAGCCCCAGCATTTT.

The chain employs TRBV7-3 and TRBJ2-7, with TRBD2 matching 8 bases. The V gene end was trimmed by 3 bases and the J gene end by 3 bases; junction bases not matched to a gene: 7. Germline CDR1 reads SGHTA; CDR2 reads FQGTGA. CDR3 length: 15 amino acids. In DNA form, the CDR3 reads TGTGCCAGCAGCTTTTCGGGGGGGCCTCTCTACGAGCAGTACTTC. Its translation: CASSFSGGPLYEQYF.

This chain links TRBV28 with TRBJ1-2; tentative D call: TRBD1 (6 bases). V was shortened by 7 bases and J by 7 bases, with 22 bases between the two germline ends. CDR1 is MDHEN and CDR2 is SYDVKM in the germline V gene. CDR3 size: 15 residues. CDR3: CASNLPQGSFSGYTF. The CDR3 DNA sequence: TGTGCCAGCAACTTGCCACAGGGATCATTTTCTGGCTACACCTTC.

In its sample, this clonotype was seen once. The chain recombines TRBV6-1 with TRBJ1-5, with D possibly TRBD1 on 5 matching bases. The length of the CDR3 is 13 residues. The germline gives CDR1 MNHNS, CDR2 SASEGT. Trimming took 9 bases from V and 7 from J, leaving 16 bases between them. This CDR3 reads CASRIGEQQPQHF. In DNA form, the CDR3 reads TGTGCCAGTCGGATAGGGGAACAGCAGCCCCAGCATTTT.

The sample holds one count of this clonotype. The genes are TRBV10-3 and TRBJ2-1; 12 bases are shared with TRBD2. The trim removed 7 bases at V and 10 bases at J, leaving 11 bases unmatched. Germline V lookup: CDR1 ENHRY, CDR2 SYGVKD. CDR3 length equals 15 residues. CDR3 sequence (DNA): TGTGCCATCACTAGCGGGGGGGCCAAGTTAGCGGAGCAGTTCTTC. Translated, it gives CAITSGGAKLAEQFF.